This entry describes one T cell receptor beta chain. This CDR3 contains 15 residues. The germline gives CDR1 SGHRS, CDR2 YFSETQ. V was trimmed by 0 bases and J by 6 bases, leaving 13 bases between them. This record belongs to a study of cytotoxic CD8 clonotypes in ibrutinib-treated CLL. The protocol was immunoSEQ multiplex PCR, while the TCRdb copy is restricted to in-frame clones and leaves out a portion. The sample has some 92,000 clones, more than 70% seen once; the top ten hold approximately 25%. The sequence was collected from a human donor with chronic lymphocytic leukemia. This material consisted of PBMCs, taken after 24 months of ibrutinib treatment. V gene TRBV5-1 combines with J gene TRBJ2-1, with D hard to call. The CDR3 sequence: CASSLGGTLGNEQFF. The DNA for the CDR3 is TGCGCCAGCAGCTTGGGCGGCACCCTGGGCAATGAGCAGTTCTTC.